This note documents a single TCR beta chain sequence. Profiled with immunoSEQ multiplex PCR; TCRdb holds only in-frame clones, not every one. The sample contains over 150,000 clones, around four fifths of which appear only once. The CDR3 spans 16 residues. Per the germline V gene, CDR1 is MGHRA and CDR2 is YSYEKL. V gave up 4 bases and J gave up 0 bases, with 10 bases separating them. It was during active infection that Seattle patients were enrolled and then longitudinally followed. This record belongs to a study of blood T cell repertoires in COVID-19. Study-level information: Both acute and convalescent COVID-19 samples were obtained from the United States, Italy and Spain.

The rearrangement uses TRBV4-1 and TRBJ1-6, with D maybe TRBD1 (5 bases). This receptor was obtained from a woman aged 70-85 years with COVID-19, enrolled during active disease. Sequencing was carried out using peripheral blood. CDR3 coding DNA: TGCGCCAGCAGCCCGACAGAGAGCTCCTATAATTCACCCCTCCACTTT. Protein product: CASSPTESSYNSPLHF.